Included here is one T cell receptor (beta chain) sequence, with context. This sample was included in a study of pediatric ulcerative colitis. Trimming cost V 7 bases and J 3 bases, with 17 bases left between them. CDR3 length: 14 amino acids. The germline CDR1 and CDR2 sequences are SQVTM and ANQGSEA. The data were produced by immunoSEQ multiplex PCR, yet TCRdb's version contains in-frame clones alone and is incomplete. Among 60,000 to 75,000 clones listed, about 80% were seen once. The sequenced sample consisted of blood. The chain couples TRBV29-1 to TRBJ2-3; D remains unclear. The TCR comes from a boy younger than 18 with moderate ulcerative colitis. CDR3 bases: TGCAGCGCTTACAGACCCACTATAACAGATACGCAGTATTTT. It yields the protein CSAYRPTITDTQYF.